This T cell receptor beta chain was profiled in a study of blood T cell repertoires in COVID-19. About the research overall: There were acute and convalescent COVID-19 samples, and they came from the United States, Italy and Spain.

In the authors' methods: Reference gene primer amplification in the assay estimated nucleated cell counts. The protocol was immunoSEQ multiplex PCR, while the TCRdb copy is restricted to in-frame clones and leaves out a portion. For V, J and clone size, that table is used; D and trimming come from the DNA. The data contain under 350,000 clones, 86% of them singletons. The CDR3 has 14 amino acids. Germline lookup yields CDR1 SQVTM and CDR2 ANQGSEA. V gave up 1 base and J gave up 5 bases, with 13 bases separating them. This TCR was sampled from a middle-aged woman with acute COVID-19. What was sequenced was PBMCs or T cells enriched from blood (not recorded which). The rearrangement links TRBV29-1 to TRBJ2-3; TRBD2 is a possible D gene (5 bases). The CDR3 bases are TGCAGCGTTGAAGGGGGAGCCGCCGTAGATACGCAGTATTTT. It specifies CSVEGGAAVDTQYF.